The clone carrying this TCR beta chain turned up a few times. Its matching antigen is unknown. The CDR3 totals 15 residues. The germline V gene encodes CDR1 WSHSY and CDR2 SAAADI. The V gene end was trimmed by 3 bases and the J gene end by 2 bases; junction bases not matched to a gene: 7. This sample stems from a study of beta chain features in type 1 diabetes. Turning to the study itself: Across every sample, 100 million to 130 million sorted cells were examined in total.

Expressed TCRB transcripts got sequenced, as all isolated RNA was reverse transcribed. Assay used: immunoSEQ multiplex PCR; TCRdb lists only in-frame clones, some missing. The sample lists 600,000 to 700,000 clones; over 10% were seen once. Points from the study as a whole: In comparison with healthy donors, patients had naive, central memory and Treg TCRB repertoires that appeared more similar. Researchers cautioned that cDNA sequencing could over-represent cells with high TCR expression. Shorter TCRB CDR3s, moderately but significantly so, marked every one of the four CD4+ subsets in Type 1 diabetes patients.

The clonotype was recovered from a man aged 30 to 45 with type 1 diabetes. The chain joins TRBV10-2 to TRBJ2-7; 7 bases are shared with TRBD2. Sequencing was performed on naive CD4+ T cells from blood. The CDR3 DNA reads as TGCGCCAGCAGTGATACAGCGGGGACCCCCTACGAGCAGTACTTC. Translated: CASSDTAGTPYEQYF.